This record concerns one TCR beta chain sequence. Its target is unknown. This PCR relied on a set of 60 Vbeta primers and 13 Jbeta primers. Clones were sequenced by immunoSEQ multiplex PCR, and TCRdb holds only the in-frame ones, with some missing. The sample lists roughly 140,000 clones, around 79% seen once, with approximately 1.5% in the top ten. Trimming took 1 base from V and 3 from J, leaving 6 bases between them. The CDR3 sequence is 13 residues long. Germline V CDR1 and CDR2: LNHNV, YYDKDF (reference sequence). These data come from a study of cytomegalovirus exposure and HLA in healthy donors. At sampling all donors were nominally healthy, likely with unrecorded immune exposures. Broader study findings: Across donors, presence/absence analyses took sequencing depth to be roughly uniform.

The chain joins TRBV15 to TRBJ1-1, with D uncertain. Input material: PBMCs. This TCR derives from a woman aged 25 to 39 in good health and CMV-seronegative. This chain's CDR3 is CATSRGLYTEAFF. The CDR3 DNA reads TGTGCCACCAGCAGAGGGCTTTACACTGAAGCTTTCTTT.